Presented here are 15 T cell receptor beta chains from one specimen sequenced in a study of blood T cell repertoires in COVID-19. Produced via immunoSEQ multiplex PCR; TCRdb's table is partial and in-frame only. The sample yields approximately 250,000 clones, approximately 89% seen once. The sequenced sample consisted of PBMCs or T cells enriched from blood (not recorded which). All receptors come from a woman between 40 and 55 years old with acute COVID-19.

This rearrangement joins TRBV28 to TRBJ2-7, with 11 bases lining up with TRBD2. This CDR3 has 15 amino acids. Trimming removed 5 bases from V and 2 bases from J; junction bases left unmatched: 5. CDR1 MDHEN and CDR2 SYDVKM come from the germline V gene. The CDR3 region is CASSPTSGATYEQYF. In DNA, the CDR3 is TGTGCCAGCAGTCCGACTAGCGGGGCAACCTACGAGCAGTACTTC.

This clone was detected ten times or more. The genes are TRBV4-1 and TRBJ1-2, with 7 bases aligning to TRBD1. The V segment lost 6 bases and the J segment 4 bases; nucleotides outside the gene matches: 11. CDR1 is MGHRA, CDR2 YSYEKL, per germline. This CDR3 is 15 amino acids long. The CDR3 region is CASRQTGQAGYGYTF. The CDR3 DNA reads TGCGCCAGCAGACAAACCGGACAGGCTGGCTATGGCTACACCTTC.

This clone came up once. V gene TRBV14 combines with J gene TRBJ2-5; 7 nucleotides line up with TRBD2. The CDR3 length is 14 residues. Germline V gene lookup returns CDR1 SGHDN and CDR2 FVKESK. V shed 4 bases and J 5 bases; nucleotides not matched to a gene: 7. The CDR3 coding sequence is TGTGCCAGCAGCCCTTGGGGGAGGGCTGAGACCCAGTACTTC. Translation: CASSPWGRAETQYF.

This chain joins TRBV18 and TRBJ1-6; 7 bases agree with TRBD1. The CDR3 covers 16 residues. Losses at the gene ends were 3 bases for V and 5 bases for J; bases not matched to a gene: 7. Germline CDR1 KGHSH, CDR2 LQKENI. The DNA of the CDR3 is TGTGCCAGCTCACCTCAAAGGACAGGCAATAATTCACCCCTCCACTTT. Protein product: CASSPQRTGNNSPLHF.

The chain couples TRBV28 to TRBJ1-5; TRBD1 might be the D (6 bases). CDR1 is MDHEN and CDR2 is SYDVKM in the germline V gene. The CDR3 contains 14 residues. With 5 bases removed from V and 9 bases from J, the gap between germline ends came to 17 bases. The CDR3 DNA reads as TGTGCCAGCAGTCCCCGGACAGCCTTTGTGCCCCAGCATTTT. Protein sequence: CASSPRTAFVPQHF. Using reference TRBV28 and TRBJ1-5 for the parts outside the CDR3, the full variable domain is DVKVTQSSRYLVKRTGEKVFLECVQDMDHENMFWYRQDPGLGLRLIYFSYDVKMKEKGDIPEGYSVSREKKERFSLILESASTNQTSMYLCASSPRTAFVPQHFGDGTRLSIL.

The gene calls are TRBV30 and TRBJ1-4, with 9 bases matching TRBD1. Trimming took 8 bases from V and 7 from J; bases not matched to a gene: 17. The CDR3 extends over 16 amino acids. The V gene's germline CDR1 is GTSNPN and CDR2 SVGIG (reference sequence). The CDR3 DNA follows: TGTGCCGGGACAGGGAGGACAGGGGACATTGGTGAAAAACTGTTTTTT. Protein product: CAGTGRTGDIGEKLFF.

The chain employs TRBV3-1 (or the pseudogene TRBV3-2) and TRBJ2-3, with 10 bases lining up with TRBD2. The ends lost 1 base at V and 1 base at J; junction bases unmatched: 5. CDR3 size: 17 residues. The germline V gene has CDR1 LGHDT and CDR2 YNNKEL (reference sequence). The CDR3 loop reads CASSQVLAGGGTDTQYF. CDR3 DNA sequence: TGTGCCAGCAGCCAAGTCTTAGCGGGAGGTGGCACAGATACGCAGTATTTT.

The chain links TRBV12-5 to TRBJ1-6; D gene ambiguous. The V and J ends lost 6 bases and 5 bases respectively, with 8 bases between them. The CDR3 loop spans 13 amino acids. CDR1 and CDR2 from the germline V gene are LGHNT and FRNRAP. This CDR3 is CASGAENNSPLHF. In DNA, the CDR3 is TGTGCTAGTGGGGCGGAAAATAATTCACCCCTCCACTTT.

The V and J genes are TRBV3-1 (or the pseudogene TRBV3-2) and TRBJ1-2; maybe TRBD1 (6 bases). This CDR3 comprises 15 residues. CDR1 is LGHDT, CDR2 YNNKEL, per germline (reference sequence). V lost 5 bases to trimming and J lost 0 bases, with 13 bases between them. The CDR3 nucleotides are TGTGCCAGCAGCTACGGACAGACAGCTAACTATGGCTACACCTTC. This encodes CASSYGQTANYGYTF.

In DNA, the CDR3 is TGTGCCAGCAGTTCACCCTCGGCGGGAGTGGAGAACATTCAGTACTTC. Amino acid sequence: CASSSPSAGVENIQYF. The rearrangement uses TRBV28 and TRBJ2-4; the match to TRBD2 covers 7 bases. The CDR3 spans 16 residues. The germline V gene encodes CDR1 MDHEN and CDR2 SYDVKM. The ends lost 4 bases at V and 7 bases at J; junction bases unmatched: 13.

About this clone: Other DNA sequences from this sample encode an identical CDR3 as well. The genes are TRBV5-1 and TRBJ2-1, with D tentatively TRBD1 (6 bases). The CDR3 runs to 15 residues. CDR1 and CDR2 (germline): SGHRS, YFSETQ. V was clipped by 2 bases and J by 0 bases, with 9 bases between them. CDR3 residues: CASSLQGGSYNEQFF. The CDR3 DNA is TGCGCCAGCAGCTTACAGGGCGGCTCCTACAATGAGCAGTTCTTC.

The chain has TRBV12-3 or TRBV12-4 and TRBJ1-6; possibly TRBD1 for D (6 bases). The CDR3 runs to 11 residues. V was trimmed by 5 bases and J by 15 bases, leaving 11 bases between them. DNA of the CDR3: TGTGCCAGCAGTGCGGACAGCGTCCTCCACTTT. It is translated as CASSADSVLHF.

The chain uses TRBV30 and TRBJ2-5; 7 nucleotides align to TRBD2. This CDR3 has 12 amino acids. In germline, CDR1 is GTSNPN, CDR2 SVGIG (reference sequence). V dropped 2 bases and J dropped 5; count of bases not matched to a gene: 2. CDR3 DNA: TGTGCCTGGAGTAGCGGGACGGAGACCCAGTACTTC. Translating gives CAWSSGTETQYF.

The V gene is TRBV28, the J gene TRBJ2-7, with a tentative D call TRBD1 (5 bases). The CDR3 length is 13 residues. V lost 3 bases and J lost 6, with 12 bases in between. Germline-derived CDR1 and CDR2 are MDHEN and SYDVKM. The CDR3 region is CASSFLREGEQYF. CDR3 DNA: TGTGCCAGCAGTTTTCTCAGGGAAGGCGAGCAGTACTTC. Full variable domain (outside the CDR3, taken from reference TRBV28 and TRBJ2-7): DVKVTQSSRYLVKRTGEKVFLECVQDMDHENMFWYRQDPGLGLRLIYFSYDVKMKEKGDIPEGYSVSREKKERFSLILESASTNQTSMYLCASSFLREGEQYFGPGTRLTVT.

The chain combines TRBV30 with TRBJ1-2, with 10 positions matching TRBD1. This CDR3 spans 14 amino acids. Germline lookup yields CDR1 GTSNPN and CDR2 SVGIG (reference sequence). Trimming took 3 bases from V and 5 from J; bases not matched to a gene: 6. CDR3: CAWRLDRGGYGYTF. CDR3 bases: TGTGCCTGGAGGTTGGACAGGGGGGGATATGGCTACACCTTC.